One sample yielded the 27 T cell receptor beta chains listed below, sequenced in a study of blood T cells in healthy people across ages. Primers used in a second PCR of roughly 6 to 11 cycles were a sample-barcoded 5' primer and a J-beta primer mix. TCRdb called the 5' RACE reads again in MiXCR, with one record for every CDR3 protein. The table has 600,000 to 850,000 distinct CDR3 sequences, just under 25% seen once; the top ten hold under 9.5%. The same sample was also used in a study of T cells of mothers and their children.

Sequenced input: blood. These receptors originate from a boy younger than 18 in good health.

This sequence joins TRBV20-1 and TRBJ2-1, with D unresolved. Germline V gene sequence: CDR1 DFQATT, CDR2 SNEGSKA (reference sequence). V shed 1 base and J shed 0 bases, with 10 bases lying between them. CDR3 length: 15 amino acids. CDR3 sequence (DNA): TGCAGTGCTAGAGTTATGTGGAGCTCCTACAATGAGCAGTTCTTC. Translation gives CSARVMWSSYNEQFF.

The chain links TRBV6-1 to TRBJ1-5; D is unclear. The CDR3 runs to 15 residues. V was cut by 5 bases and J by 6 bases, with 17 bases left in between. The germline V gene has CDR1 MNHNS and CDR2 SASEGT. For the CDR3, the DNA is TGTGCCAGCAGTCCCCCCGGGGTCCGGGGTCAGCCCCAGCATTTT. Its protein product is CASSPPGVRGQPQHF.

This clonotype was seen a few times. The rearrangement uses TRBV20-1 and TRBJ2-7; 8 nucleotides agree with TRBD2. The CDR3 spans 13 residues. The germline CDR1 and CDR2 sequences are DFQATT and SNEGSKA (reference sequence). Trimming removed 6 bases from V and 0 bases from J; junction bases left unmatched: 4. CDR3 in amino acids: CSAVAGRSYEQYF. CDR3 bases: TGCAGTGCCGTAGCGGGACGCTCCTACGAGCAGTACTTC.

The CDR3 DNA sequence: TGTGCCACCAGCTGGGGTAGGACAGTTAATTCACCCCTCCACTTT. Its translation: CATSWGRTVNSPLHF. The chain uses TRBV15 and TRBJ1-6, with D possibly being TRBD1 (6 bases). V was clipped by 5 bases and J by 6 bases, with 14 bases between them. Per the germline V gene, CDR1 is LNHNV and CDR2 is YYDKDF (reference sequence). The CDR3 contains 15 residues.

This clonotype was detected a few times. This chain uses TRBV29-1 with TRBJ2-7, with TRBD1 matching 8 bases. Germline V gives CDR1 SQVTM, CDR2 ANQGSEA. After removal of 4 bases from V and 1 base from J, the junction contained 9 bases not matched to a gene. The CDR3 is 15 residues long. CDR3 nucleotide sequence: TGCAGCGTTGGACTGGCTAGGACAGGGTCCTACGAGCAGTACTTC. Translation: CSVGLARTGSYEQYF.

Here the CDR3 DNA reads TGCGCCAGCAGCCCCGGGACAACCGAGGAGACCCAGTACTTC. As protein: CASSPGTTEETQYF. The chain is built from TRBV4-1 and TRBJ2-5, with D possibly being TRBD1 (6 bases). Germline CDR1 reads MGHRA; CDR2 reads YSYEKL. Trimming pared 4 bases from V and 5 bases from J, leaving 14 bases between. The CDR3 is 14 residues long.

The chain couples TRBV7-9 to TRBJ1-1, with unresolved D. The length of the CDR3 is 11 residues. Germline CDR1 SEHNR, CDR2 FQNEAQ (reference sequence). Trimming left V 7 bases short and J 6 bases short, with 9 bases between. In DNA, the CDR3 is TGTGCCAGCAACCCGACCCCTGAAGCTTTCTTT. It yields the protein CASNPTPEAFF. Supplemented by reference TRBV7-9 and TRBJ1-1, the full variable domain reads DTGVSQNPRHKITKRGQNVTFRCDPISEHNRLYWYRQTLGQGPEFLTYFQNEAQLEKSRLLSDRFSAERPKGSFSTLEIQRTEQGDSAMYLCASNPTPEAFFGQGTRLTVV.

A few counts support this clonotype. The chain carries TRBV14 and TRBJ2-5, with 7 bases matching TRBD1. CDR3 length: 15 residues. Trimming cost V 1 base and J 5 bases; bases outside gene matches: 7. Germline assignment: CDR1 SGHDN and CDR2 FVKESK. The CDR3 protein is CASSQVDRAEETQYF. Here the CDR3 DNA reads TGTGCCAGCAGCCAAGTAGACAGGGCGGAGGAGACCCAGTACTTC.

This clonotype was recorded a few times. This chain uses TRBV7-9 with TRBJ2-7; D uncertain. Per the germline V gene, CDR1 is SEHNR and CDR2 is FQNEAQ (reference sequence). The CDR3 runs to 15 residues. Trimming took off 5 bases at V and 0 bases at J, with 14 bases between the two ends. For the CDR3, the DNA is TGTGCCAGCAGCCAATCCGTCCCTCTCTCCTACGAGCAGTACTTC. Protein: CASSQSVPLSYEQYF.

This clonotype was recorded a few times. This rearrangement joins TRBV28 to TRBJ2-3, with D possibly being TRBD2 (7 bases). This CDR3 contains 16 residues. The germline V gene encodes CDR1 MDHEN and CDR2 SYDVKM. The V end lost 9 bases, the J end lost 2 bases, and 21 bases lay between the germline ends. For the CDR3, the DNA is TGTGCCAGTCAAAGGGGGGGCACCGGACTCACAGATACGCAGTATTTT. Translating gives CASQRGGTGLTDTQYF.

This CDR3 is CSSRTSVDTQYF. The CDR3 bases are TGCAGCTCTCGGACTAGCGTGGATACGCAGTATTTT. The chain employs TRBV29-1 and TRBJ2-3, with 9 bases that match TRBD2. V was pared by 8 bases and J by 6 bases, with 6 bases of the junction left unmatched. CDR3 length equals 12 residues. The V gene's germline CDR1 is SQVTM and CDR2 ANQGSEA.

This clonotype has a handful of counts. CDR3 loop: CATARGITEAFF. The CDR3 nucleotides read TGTGCCACCGCGCGGGGGATTACTGAAGCTTTCTTT. J is TRBJ1-1 and V is TRBV2; D is perhaps TRBD1 (5 bases). CDR1 and CDR2 (germline): SNHLY, FYNNEI. V gave up 10 bases and J gave up 5 bases, with 14 bases separating them. This CDR3 spans 12 amino acids.

This chain links TRBV4-3 with TRBJ1-6; the D is unclear. This CDR3 is built from 13 residues. V lost 0 bases and J 13 bases, leaving 10 bases between the germline ends. The germline V gene encodes CDR1 LGHNA and CDR2 YSLEER. CDR3 amino acids: CASSQDSASPLHF. CDR3 DNA sequence: TGCGCCAGCAGCCAAGATAGTGCCTCCCCCCTCCACTTT.

V is TRBV24-1 and J is TRBJ2-1, with D hard to call. CDR1 is KGHDR and CDR2 is SFDVKD in the germline V gene. V was pared by 3 bases and J by 1 base, with 21 bases between. This CDR3 is built from 19 residues. The CDR3 DNA sequence: TGTGCCACCAGTGATAATGAAATAAGAGAGACCCATTCCTACAATGAGCAGTTCTTC. Protein: CATSDNEIRETHSYNEQFF.

This clonotype was counted between two and nine times. The chain carries TRBV12-3 or TRBV12-4 and TRBJ2-5; TRBD1 matches 10 bases. J gave up 2 bases and V 1 base, and 7 bases lay outside the gene matches. The CDR3 length is 17 residues. In nucleotides, the CDR3 is TGTGCCAGCAGTTTAGGTCGGGACAGGGGATTTCAAGAGACCCAGTACTTC. Translated: CASSLGRDRGFQETQYF.

This clonotype has just one count. In DNA form, the CDR3 reads TGTGCCAGCAGCTTTTATGGGGGTCTAGACACCGGGGAGCTGTTTTTT. This translates into CASSFYGGLDTGELFF. The chain uses TRBV7-2 and TRBJ2-2; perhaps D is TRBD1 or TRBD2 (5 bases each). This CDR3 is built from 16 residues. With 3 bases removed from V and 3 bases from J, the gap between germline ends came to 14 bases. The germline V gene has CDR1 SGHTA and CDR2 FQGNSA.

The chain joins TRBV10-3 to TRBJ2-7; 10 nucleotides line up with TRBD1. Germline CDR1 reads ENHRY; CDR2 reads SYGVKD. The CDR3 consists of 15 residues. V lost 3 bases to trimming and J lost 7 bases; unmatched junction nucleotides: 9. The CDR3 sequence: CAISEPGQGFGEQYF. In DNA form, the CDR3 reads TGTGCCATCAGTGAACCGGGACAGGGGTTCGGGGAGCAGTACTTC.

This clonotype was found a few times. CDR3 amino acids: CASSPPGSGRDNEQFF. In DNA form, the CDR3 reads TGTGCCAGCAGTCCCCCGGGGAGCGGAAGAGACAATGAGCAGTTCTTC. This sequence joins TRBV28 and TRBJ2-1, with D possibly TRBD2 on 5 matching bases. This CDR3 comprises 16 residues. Trimming cost V 5 bases and J 5 bases, with 19 bases left between them. CDR1 MDHEN and CDR2 SYDVKM come from the germline V gene.

This clonotype appeared a few times. V usage is TRBV20-1 and J usage is TRBJ2-7; TRBD2 might be the D (6 bases). CDR3 length: 16 residues. Germline V gene lookup returns CDR1 DFQATT and CDR2 SNEGSKA (reference sequence). The V end lost 0 bases, the J end lost 4 bases, and 19 bases lay between the germline ends. Here the CDR3 reads CSARDEAGPIGYEQYF. CDR3 in DNA: TGCAGTGCTAGAGATGAGGCGGGACCCATAGGGTACGAGCAGTACTTC.

This clonotype was detected only a few times. The gene calls are TRBV11-2 and TRBJ2-5; D may be TRBD1 (6 bases). The germline gives CDR1 SGHAT, CDR2 FQNNGV. Trimming left V 5 bases short and J 5 bases short, with 24 bases between. This CDR3 has 17 residues. The CDR3 sequence: CASSPRLGTQFGETQYF. CDR3 nucleotides: TGTGCCAGCAGCCCTCGTCTCGGGACACAGTTTGGGGAGACCCAGTACTTC.

The chain carries TRBV11-3 and TRBJ1-1, with D hard to call. This CDR3 has 11 amino acids. Germline CDR1 reads SGHNT; CDR2 reads YENEEA. The V end was cut by 1 base, the J end by 7 bases, with 4 bases between. The CDR3 here is CASSLVDEAFF. The CDR3 nucleotides read TGTGCCAGCAGCTTAGTGGATGAAGCTTTCTTT. Full variable domain (outside the CDR3, taken from reference TRBV11-3 and TRBJ1-1): EAGVVQSPRYKIIEKKQPVAFWCNPISGHNTLYWYLQNLGQGPELLIRYENEEAVDDSQLPKDRFSAERLKGVDSTLKIQPAELGDSAVYLCASSLVDEAFFGQGTRLTVV.

This chain joins TRBV21-1 and TRBJ2-5; the tabulated D call, TRBD2, remains unverified against the DNA. TRBV21-1 is marked as a pseudogene. The CDR3 is 16 residues long. In nucleotides, the CDR3 is TGTGCCAGCAGCCCCGGACTAGCGGGAGACCAAGAGACCCAGTACTTC. This codes for CASSPGLAGDQETQYF.

The V call is TRBV20-1, the J call TRBJ2-7; D gene unclear. The germline V gene has CDR1 DFQATT and CDR2 SNEGSKA (reference sequence). The CDR3 covers 15 residues. Trimming cost V 3 bases and J 3 bases, with 18 bases left between them. In DNA form, the CDR3 reads TGCAGTGCTAGGCAGGCCGAGGTTCCTTTCTACGAGCAGTACTTC. It encodes CSARQAEVPFYEQYF.

The chain has TRBV4-3 and TRBJ1-6, with TRBD1 matching 7 bases. V trimming: 0 bases; J trimming: 6 bases; junction bases outside the gene matches: 8. This CDR3 is built from 17 residues. CDR1 is LGHNA, CDR2 YSLEER, per germline. The CDR3 loop is CASSQEGEGAINSPLHF. CDR3 bases: TGCGCCAGCAGCCAAGAAGGTGAGGGGGCTATTAATTCACCCCTCCACTTT.

The CDR3 bases are TGTGCCAGCAGAAACGGGTCTCAAGAGACCCAGTACTTC. The encoded protein is CASRNGSQETQYF. The chain uses TRBV28 and TRBJ2-5; D uncertain. In germline, CDR1 is MDHEN, CDR2 SYDVKM. This CDR3 is built from 13 residues. V lost 6 bases and J 2 bases, leaving 10 bases between the germline ends.

The rearrangement links TRBV20-1 to TRBJ2-5; TRBD2 matches 16 bases. J was trimmed by 4 bases and V by 6 bases; bases with no gene match: 11. Germline V gives CDR1 DFQATT, CDR2 SNEGSKA (reference sequence). This CDR3 spans 17 amino acids. The CDR3 sequence is CSASTGLAGGPRETQYF. As DNA, the CDR3 is TGCAGTGCCAGCACGGGACTAGCGGGAGGGCCTCGAGAGACCCAGTACTTC.

This clonotype came up once. The V call is TRBV7-9, the J call TRBJ2-7, with 7 nucleotides matching TRBD1. Germline lookup yields CDR1 SEHNR and CDR2 FQNEAQ (reference sequence). The CDR3 is made up of 15 amino acids. The V segment lost 1 base and the J segment 2 bases; nucleotides outside the gene matches: 5. The CDR3 loop reads CASSLVPGGTYEQYF. The CDR3 nucleotides read TGTGCCAGCAGCTTAGTCCCAGGGGGAACCTACGAGCAGTACTTC.